This TCR beta chain is drawn from a study of shared clonotypes between healthy human individuals (dated by TCRdb to between 2020 and 2021). Some background on the complete study: A few men and a couple of women, aged 18 to 49 years, made up the cohort. For each donor, CD4 naive and CD4 memory were each given three plates, CD8 naive was given two plates, and CD8 memory was given one plate. Blood TCR repertoires of about 5 healthy adults were deeply sequenced to estimate repertoire size and the extent of clonotype sharing between individuals. Libraries were prepared and TCR repertoires were sequenced by different laboratories using diverse techniques, in order to increase sequencing depth and limit assay-specific biases. Between about 0.85 and 10 billion PBMCs per donor were obtained by leukapheresis.

Points the paper makes about the study in general: Sampling was restricted to blood, and TCR repertoires in tissue are likely to differ from TCR repertoires in blood. Even with the large sequencing depth, rarefaction of the sorted-subset datasets indicated that sequencing was incomplete. When a handful of donors were compared, the shared fraction of clonotypes was about 5.5% for naive CD4, more than 3% for naive CD8, 2.3% for memory CD4, and 0.3% to 0.5% for memory CD8. Naive subsets generally had larger estimated clonotype richness than memory subsets did. Higher generation probabilities were observed for clonotypes shared by all four sorted-subset donors than for non-shared clonotypes. The small number of donors limited the genetic and exposure-history diversity represented. Pairwise subsampling led to the expectation that sequencing depth would affect the degree of clonotype sharing among donors.

V sheds 0 bases and J sheds 8 bases, leaving 7 bases between their ends. Measured from the cysteine to the phenylalanine, the CDR3 is 12 residues long. The DNA shown is the 36-base CDR3, in frame from base 1. The CDR1 and CDR2 encoded by the germline V gene are ENHRY and SYGVKD. For this clone: What this receptor recognizes is not known. There are no base qualities to consult, and no much larger clone falls within one base.

TCR CDR3 regions were amplified from genomic DNA by multiplex PCR using the deep immunoSEQ assay. Extracted genomic DNA from each cell subset was spread evenly across all wells of several immunoSEQ 96-well plates, with each plate serving as a replicate. For sorted subsets, around 0.2 ug of genomic DNA, equivalent to around 30,000 T cell genomes, went into each replicate PCR. Purified libraries were quantified with a Qubit 3.0 fluorometer, sized on a Bioanalyzer 2100, and re-quantified with the KAPA Library Quantification kit. A separate single-read 150-cycle Illumina NextSeq 550 flow cell was used to sequence each immunoSEQ 96-well plate. The study's processing was this. Because only junctional sequences without quality scores were contained in the immunoSEQ output, filtering matching that applied to full-length reads could not be performed. Sequences were annotated with PyIR, a Python wrapper for IgBLAST v1.9, using IMGT germline references to assign V/J genes and CDR3. Reads with weak V/J assignments (E-value above 1e-6), missing CDR3, stop codons, out-of-frame junctions, or ambiguous translated residues were removed. A V3J clonotype was defined by an identical inferred V gene, J gene, and CDR3 amino acid sequence. Percentage overlap between repertoires was calculated by dividing the number of shared unique clonotypes by the size of the smaller repertoire. Repertoire richness was assessed with RTK rarefaction, the Chao1 estimator, and Recon v2.1 estimates of unobserved clonotypes. Generation probabilities for all TCRbeta clonotypes obtained by the gDNA method from a handful of donors were computed using OLGA. TCRdb took over this immuneACCESS table, retaining in-frame rearrangements with V and J assigned. Such tables are incomplete; in checked studies, under half of the missing clones stem from an unresolved V gene, and the remainder is unexplained. V and J calls and clone size are copied from that table; D and trimming were computed from the DNA. Recorded for this sample are 1.5 million to 1.9 million clones; nearly 99% of them occurred a single time. The top ten hold roughly 0.4% of the sample.

The donors were healthy, HIV-negative adults who had no recently reported acute infections or vaccinations. Every donor was a Caucasian adult living in Nashville, Tennessee, USA. Magnetic negative selection was used to enrich CD4+ T cells, after which naive cells were positively selected on CD45RA and the negative fraction became the memory subset. Blood was obtained by leukapheresis, after which PBMCs were separated by Ficoll-Histopaque density gradient centrifugation and cryopreserved in liquid nitrogen vapor phase. Analytical flow cytometry was used to check the purity and quantity of every magnetically sorted T cell population. Genomic DNA was isolated from each sorted fraction and quantified by UV absorbance on a Nanodrop 2000c.

This TCR derives from a man under 40 in good health. Sequencing was performed on naive CD4+ T cells sorted from blood. This specimen's cell subset or site label, interpreted: CD45RA+ positively selected. The chain is encoded by TRBV10-3 joined to TRBJ1-1; a confident D gene designation cannot be given. CDR3 protein: CAISESLGEAFF. The sequenced DNA is TGTGCCATCAGTGAGTCGCTAGGGGAAGCTTTCTTT.